The present TCR beta chain was sequenced within a study of T-cell memory formation after mild COVID-19 (dated by TCRdb to the early 2020s). Notes on the research overall: TCR sequence clusters from the two donors were largely donor specific. Longitudinal TCRalpha and TCRbeta repertoire sequencing tracked T-cell clones expanding and contracting after mild COVID-19 in two donors. Two young, previously healthy adult volunteers, one female and one male, were included in the cohort.

This clonotype came up a few times. Its binding antigen is unknown. It has no much larger one-base neighbor in the sample; base qualities were not kept. This sample was sequenced with an Illumina NovaSeq 6000. TCRalpha and TCRbeta cDNA libraries were built by 5'RACE with constant-segment primers, adding sample barcodes and unique molecular identifiers. RNA was extracted from every sample with Trizol reagent. Libraries were amplified in two PCR steps, with a second sample barcode and Illumina TruSeq adapters added in the second step. Sequencing of libraries was performed on an Illumina NovaSeq with 2 x 150 bp paired-end reads. In the original analysis: The reads were demultiplexed and collapsed into UMI-guided consensus sequences using migec v1.2.7. Using mixcr v2.1.11, the UMI consensuses were aligned to TRA and TRB V and J templates and assembled into clonotypes. Clonotypes were classified as expanded or contracted when called significant by both edgeR and NoisET, with noise models trained on biological replicates. edgeR calls used a false discovery rate-adjusted p below 0.01 and a log2 fold-change threshold of 1. As an exploratory analysis of dynamics, PCA with hierarchical clustering was applied to max-normalized trajectories of the 1000 most abundant clonotypes. Each responding clone was given a CD4 or CD8 phenotype based on the CD4+ and CD8+ repertoires, which had been sequenced separately. The public reads were run again by TCRdb, first through fastp at Q25 and then through MiXCR, and only productive beta chains were kept. Every distinct CDR3 protein forms one entry, paired with its most common genes and DNA. The V and J calls and clone size come from TCRdb's table, not from the authors' own analysis. The sample has under 650,000 distinct CDR3 sequences on record, more than 15% of them singletons. The top ten clones comprise around 12% of the sample.

Ficoll-Paque density gradient centrifugation was the method used to isolate PBMCs. The germline V gene encodes CDR1 MNHEY and CDR2 SMNVEV (reference sequence). V loses 4 bases at its end and J loses 7 bases; junction bases beyond the gene matches: 4. The CDR3 has 13 amino acids, counting the end cysteine and phenylalanine. Only the CDR3 DNA is retained, 39 bases long and in frame from the first base. Study-level results and caveats: From day 15 to 85, contracting clones showed balanced CD4/CD8 phenotypes, whereas a second wave of clones that expanded from day 15 to 37 leaned towards CD4+. Only a couple of mild cases were covered in the study, and larger cohorts including severe cases with pre-infection samples were considered necessary. The detection of some responding clones in pre-infection memory suggests that pre-existing cross-reactive memory T cells joined the SARS-CoV-2 response. Whether the second-wave clones peaking on day 37 were SARS-CoV-2 specific was not confirmed. Contracting CD4+ clones turned up mainly in the CM and EM memory subsets, whereas EMRA was where CD8+ clones were enriched.

The receptor's source is an adult woman who had mild COVID-19 (a few samples of this study predate the infection). The sample titles of this study are shuffled in the database, so cell type and time point are left out; the donor was told from shared clones. The sequencing sample was made of PBMCs or a T cell subset sorted from them (not recorded which). In this chain, TRBV27 is recombined with TRBJ2-1, with 7 junctional bases fitting TRBD1. The CDR3 is CASSSLDRNEQFF. The DNA sequence reads TGTGCCAGCAGTTCGCTGGACAGGAATGAGCAGTTCTTC.